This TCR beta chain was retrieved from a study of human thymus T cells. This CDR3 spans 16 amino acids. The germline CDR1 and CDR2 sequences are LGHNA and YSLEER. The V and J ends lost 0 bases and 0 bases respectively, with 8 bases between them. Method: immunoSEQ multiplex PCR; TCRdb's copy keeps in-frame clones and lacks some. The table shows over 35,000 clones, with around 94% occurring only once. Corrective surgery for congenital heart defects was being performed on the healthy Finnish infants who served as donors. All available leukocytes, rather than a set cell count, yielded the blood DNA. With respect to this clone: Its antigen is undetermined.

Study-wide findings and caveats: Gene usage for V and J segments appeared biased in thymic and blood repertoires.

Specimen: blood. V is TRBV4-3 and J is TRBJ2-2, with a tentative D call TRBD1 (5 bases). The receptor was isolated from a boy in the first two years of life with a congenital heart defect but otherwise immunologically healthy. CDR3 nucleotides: TGCGCCAGCAGCCAAGATCTGGGGCCGAACACCGGGGAGCTGTTTTTT. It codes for CASSQDLGPNTGELFF.